Listed here is a single T cell receptor beta chain. Antigen unknown. The data were obtained in a study of T cells in localized non-small cell lung cancer. V lost 10 bases to trimming and J lost 0 bases, with 10 bases between them. Germline lookup yields CDR1 MDHEN and CDR2 SYDVKM. The CDR3 length is 12 residues. The protocol was immunoSEQ multiplex PCR, while the TCRdb copy is restricted to in-frame clones and leaves out a portion. Of 25,000 to 30,000 clones in the sample, over 80% are singletons; the top ten hold 4% to 4.5%. Study-wide results and caveats: Elevated blood T cell density was associated with longer overall survival. Adjacent lung held a median 57 of the top 100 tumor clones. Uninvolved neighboring lung showed the greatest T cell clonality, exceeding tumor. One tumor region alone was sequenced, and heterogeneity therefore remains possible.

Material: peripheral blood mononuclear cells, obtained before any cancer treatment. The chain joins TRBV28 to TRBJ2-7; D gene ambiguous. The clonotype comes from a woman between 40 and 69 years old with stage III lung adenocarcinoma. For the CDR3, the DNA is TGTGCCACCTTTCCTAGCTCCTACGAGCAGTACTTC. It encodes CATFPSSYEQYF.